This T cell receptor beta chain was identified in a study of blood T cell repertoires in COVID-19. At the level of the study: COVID-19 samples, acute and convalescent, were from the United States, Italy and Spain. The analysed material was cDNA or gDNA that came from T cells, B-cell-depleted T cells, or PBMCs.

Per the study methods: Reference gene primer amplification gave nucleated cell count estimates. Assay: immunoSEQ multiplex PCR; the TCRdb copy retains only in-frame clones and omits some. Clonal size and the V and J genes are those of that table, whereas D and trimming came from the DNA. The data hold roughly 50,000 clones, with approximately 80% observed a single time. Sequencing input: peripheral blood. This TCR derives from a human donor with active or convalescent COVID-19. The donor label of this sample is uncertain.

The CDR3 coding sequence is TGTGCCAGCAGTCCGTCACTATACGGGACCCAGTACTTC. Translated: CASSPSLYGTQYF. V and J are TRBV27 and TRBJ2-5; no clear D. This CDR3 is 13 amino acids long. Trimming shortened V by 5 bases and J by 7 bases, and 14 bases separated the two germline ends. Germline CDR1 is MNHEY and CDR2 is SMNVEV (reference sequence).